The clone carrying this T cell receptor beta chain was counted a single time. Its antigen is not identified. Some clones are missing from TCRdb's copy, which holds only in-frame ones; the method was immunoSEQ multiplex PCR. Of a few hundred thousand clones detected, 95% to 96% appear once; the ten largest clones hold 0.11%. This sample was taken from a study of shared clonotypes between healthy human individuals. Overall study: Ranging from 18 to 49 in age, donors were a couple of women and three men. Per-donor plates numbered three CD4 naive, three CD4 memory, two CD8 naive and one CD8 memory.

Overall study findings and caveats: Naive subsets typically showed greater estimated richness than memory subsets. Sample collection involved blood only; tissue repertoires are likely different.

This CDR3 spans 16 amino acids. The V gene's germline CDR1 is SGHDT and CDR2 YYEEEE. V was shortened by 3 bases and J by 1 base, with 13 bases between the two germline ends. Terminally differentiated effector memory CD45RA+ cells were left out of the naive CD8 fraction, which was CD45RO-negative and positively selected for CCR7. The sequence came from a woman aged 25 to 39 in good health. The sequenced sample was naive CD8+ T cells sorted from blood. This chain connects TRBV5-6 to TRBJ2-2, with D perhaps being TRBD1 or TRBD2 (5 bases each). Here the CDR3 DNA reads TGTGCCAGCAGCTCGAGGGGCACGGGGAACACCGGGGAGCTGTTTTTT. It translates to CASSSRGTGNTGELFF.